The TCR beta chain under discussion was sequenced for a study of T-cell memory formation after mild COVID-19. Study-level points and caveats: Contracting clones from day 15 to 85 showed balanced CD4/CD8; later expanders favored CD4+.

CDR1 MNHNS and CDR2 SASEGT come from the germline V gene. The CDR3 loop spans 15 amino acids. TCRdb itself ran the 5' RACE reads through MiXCR, one entry per CDR3 protein. The sample lists 150,000 to 200,000 distinct CDR3 sequences, about 9.9% seen once, with more than 3.5% in the top ten. This clonotype was seen a few times. The antigen remains undetermined. At one end the junction does not follow the germline gene, possibly because of a read error. The clonotype was recovered from a man between 18 and 35 years old who had mild COVID-19 (a few samples of this study predate the infection). Cell type and time point are not known. Sequencing used PBMCs or a T cell subset sorted from them (not recorded which). The chain has TRBV6-1 and TRBJ2-3, with 7 bases aligning to TRBD2. CDR3 sequence reads: CASSTRLASTYTQYF. The CDR3 region has the DNA TGTGCCAGCAGTACGAGACTAGCTTCCACATATACGCAGTATTTT.